This T cell receptor (beta chain) was found in a study of Graves' ophthalmopathy and Graves' hyperthyroidism. This CDR3 is 18 amino acids long. Trimming stripped 5 bases from V and 1 base from J, with 23 bases between. Germline CDR1 is MDHEN and CDR2 is SYDVKM. Hyperthyroidism is called stable when no ophthalmopathy develops within 18 months of follow-up. RNA transcripts were the source from which TCR beta CDR3 regions were amplified. HTBI primers served in a first-round RT-PCR, which a second-round multiplex PCR followed. TCRdb reprocessed the multiplex PCR reads with MiXCR, giving one entry per CDR3 protein. The sample carries 400,000 to 450,000 distinct CDR3 sequences, 21% recorded once.

This clonotype was sampled from a woman in her late teens or twenties with stable Graves' hyperthyroidism. Sequencing was done on a sample of peripheral blood. The chain has TRBV28 and TRBJ2-5; the D call may be TRBD1 or TRBD2 (5 bases each). The chain's CDR3 is CASSTSFRDLRGQETQYF. In nucleotides, the CDR3 is TGTGCCAGCAGTACCTCCTTCCGGGACCTCCGTGGCCAAGAGACCCAGTACTTC.